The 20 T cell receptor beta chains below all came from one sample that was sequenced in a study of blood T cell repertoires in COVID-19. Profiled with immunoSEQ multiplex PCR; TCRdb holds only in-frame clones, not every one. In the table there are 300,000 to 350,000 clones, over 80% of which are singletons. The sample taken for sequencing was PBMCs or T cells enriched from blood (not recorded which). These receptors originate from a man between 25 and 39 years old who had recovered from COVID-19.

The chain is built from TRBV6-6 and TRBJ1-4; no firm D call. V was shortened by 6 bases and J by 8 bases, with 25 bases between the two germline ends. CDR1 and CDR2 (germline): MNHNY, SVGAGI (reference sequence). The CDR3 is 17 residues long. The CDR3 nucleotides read TGTGCCAGCAGCCGAGGTGGCAGAGGAATTCTCGAAGAAAAACTGTTTTTT. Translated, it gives CASSRGGRGILEEKLFF.

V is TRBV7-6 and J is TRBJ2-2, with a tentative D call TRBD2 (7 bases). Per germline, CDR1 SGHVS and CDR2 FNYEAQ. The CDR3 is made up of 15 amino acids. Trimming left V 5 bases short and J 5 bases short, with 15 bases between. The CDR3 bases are TGTGCCAGCAGCAATACTAGGGGGGGGACCGGGGAGCTGTTTTTT. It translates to CASSNTRGGTGELFF.

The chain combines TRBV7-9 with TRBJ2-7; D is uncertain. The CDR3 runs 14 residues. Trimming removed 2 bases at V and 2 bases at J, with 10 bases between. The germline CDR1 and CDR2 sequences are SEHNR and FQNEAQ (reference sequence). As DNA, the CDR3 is TGTGCCAGCAGCTTATCCGGGTCGACCTACGAGCAGTACTTC. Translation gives CASSLSGSTYEQYF.

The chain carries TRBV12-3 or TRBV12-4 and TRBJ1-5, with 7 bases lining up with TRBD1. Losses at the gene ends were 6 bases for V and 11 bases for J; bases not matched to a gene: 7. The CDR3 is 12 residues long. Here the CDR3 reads CASSQQGQAQHF. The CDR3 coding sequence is TGTGCCAGCAGCCAACAGGGGCAAGCCCAGCATTTT.

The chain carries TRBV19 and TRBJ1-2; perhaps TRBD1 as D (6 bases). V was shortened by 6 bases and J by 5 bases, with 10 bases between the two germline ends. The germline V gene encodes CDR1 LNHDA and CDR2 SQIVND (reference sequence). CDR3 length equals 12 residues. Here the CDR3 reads CASRDRIYGYTF. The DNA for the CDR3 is TGTGCCAGTAGAGACAGGATATATGGCTACACCTTC.

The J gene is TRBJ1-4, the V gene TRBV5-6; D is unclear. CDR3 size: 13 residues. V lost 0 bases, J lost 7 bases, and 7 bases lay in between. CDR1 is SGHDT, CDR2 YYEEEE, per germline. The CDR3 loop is CASSLGPSEKLFF. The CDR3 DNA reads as TGTGCCAGCAGCTTGGGTCCTTCTGAAAAACTGTTTTTT.

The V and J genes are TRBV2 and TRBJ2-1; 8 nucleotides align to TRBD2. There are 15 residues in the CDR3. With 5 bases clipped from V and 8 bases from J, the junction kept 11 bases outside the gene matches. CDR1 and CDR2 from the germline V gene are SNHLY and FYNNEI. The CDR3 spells CASSPGTRPPDEQFF. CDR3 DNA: TGTGCCAGCAGTCCCGGGACTAGGCCGCCTGATGAGCAGTTCTTC.

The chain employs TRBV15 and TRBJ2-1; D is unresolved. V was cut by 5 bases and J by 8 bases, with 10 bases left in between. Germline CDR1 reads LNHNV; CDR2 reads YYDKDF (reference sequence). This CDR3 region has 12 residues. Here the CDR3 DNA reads TGTGCCACCAGCTTTAACTTCGATGAGCAGTTCTTC. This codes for CATSFNFDEQFF.

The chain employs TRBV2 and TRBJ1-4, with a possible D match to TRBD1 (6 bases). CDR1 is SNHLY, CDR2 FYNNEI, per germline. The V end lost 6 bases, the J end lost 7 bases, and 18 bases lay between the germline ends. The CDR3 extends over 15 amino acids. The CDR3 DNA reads TGTGCCAGCAGGGACTCAGGGGACCCTAGTGAAAAACTGTTTTTT. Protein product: CASRDSGDPSEKLFF.

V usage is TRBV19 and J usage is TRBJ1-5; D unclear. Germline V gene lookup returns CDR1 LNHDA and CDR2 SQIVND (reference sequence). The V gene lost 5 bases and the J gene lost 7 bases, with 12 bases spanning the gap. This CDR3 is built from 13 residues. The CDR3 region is CASSPPVIQPQHF. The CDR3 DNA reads TGTGCCAGTAGTCCGCCAGTCATCCAGCCCCAGCATTTT.

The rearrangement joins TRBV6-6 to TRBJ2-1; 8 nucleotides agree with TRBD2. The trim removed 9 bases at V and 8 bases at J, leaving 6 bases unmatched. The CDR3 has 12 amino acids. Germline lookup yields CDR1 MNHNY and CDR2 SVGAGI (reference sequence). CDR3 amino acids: CASTGGGYEQFF. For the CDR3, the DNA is TGTGCCAGTACCGGGGGGGGGTATGAGCAGTTCTTC.

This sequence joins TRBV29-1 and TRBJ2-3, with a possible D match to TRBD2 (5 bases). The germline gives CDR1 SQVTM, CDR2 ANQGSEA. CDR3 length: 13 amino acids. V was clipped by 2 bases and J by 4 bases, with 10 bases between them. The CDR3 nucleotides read TGCAGCGTTGAAATTAGCGCCGCAGATACGCAGTATTTT. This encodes CSVEISAADTQYF.

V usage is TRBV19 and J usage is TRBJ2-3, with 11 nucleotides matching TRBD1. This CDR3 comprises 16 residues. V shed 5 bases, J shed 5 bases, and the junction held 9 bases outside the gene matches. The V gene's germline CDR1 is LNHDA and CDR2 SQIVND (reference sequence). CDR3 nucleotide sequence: TGTGCCAGTAGTGGGGGACCGGGACAGGGGGTAGATACGCAGTATTTT. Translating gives CASSGGPGQGVDTQYF.

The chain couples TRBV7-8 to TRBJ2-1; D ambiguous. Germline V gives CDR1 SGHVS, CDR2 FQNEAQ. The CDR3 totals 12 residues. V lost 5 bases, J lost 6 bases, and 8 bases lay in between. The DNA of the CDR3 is TGTGCCAGCAGCCGGTCACTCAATGAGCAGTTCTTC. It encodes CASSRSLNEQFF.

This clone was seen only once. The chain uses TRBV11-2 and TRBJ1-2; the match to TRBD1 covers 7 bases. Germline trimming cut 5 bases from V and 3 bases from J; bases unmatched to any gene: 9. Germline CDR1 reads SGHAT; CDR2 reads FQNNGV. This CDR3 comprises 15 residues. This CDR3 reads CASSTHDRVHYGYTF. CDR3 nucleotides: TGTGCCAGCAGCACCCATGACAGGGTCCACTATGGCTACACCTTC.

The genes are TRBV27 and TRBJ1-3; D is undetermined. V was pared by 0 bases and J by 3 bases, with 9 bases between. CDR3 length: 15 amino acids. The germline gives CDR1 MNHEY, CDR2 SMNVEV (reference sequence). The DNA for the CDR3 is TGTGCCAGCAGTTTATCGGCCGGGTTTGGAAACACCATATATTTT. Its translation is CASSLSAGFGNTIYF.

The CDR3 reads CASSLAASPRYEQYF. The CDR3 region has the DNA TGTGCCAGCAGCTTAGCCGCGTCCCCACGGTACGAGCAGTACTTC. The chain recombines TRBV11-2 with TRBJ2-7; the D is unclear. The CDR3 runs 15 residues. V gave up 1 base and J gave up 4 bases, with 14 bases separating them. Looked up from germline, CDR1 is SGHAT and CDR2 is FQNNGV.

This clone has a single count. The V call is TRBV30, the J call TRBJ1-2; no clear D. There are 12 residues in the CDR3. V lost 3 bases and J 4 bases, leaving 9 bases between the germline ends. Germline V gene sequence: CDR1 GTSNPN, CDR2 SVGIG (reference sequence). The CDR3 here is CAWSEGSYGYTF. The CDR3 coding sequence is TGTGCCTGGAGCGAGGGCAGCTATGGCTACACCTTC. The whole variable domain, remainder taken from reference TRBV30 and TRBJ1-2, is SQTIHQWPATLVQPVGSPLSLECTVEGTSNPNLYWYRQAAGRGLQLLFYSVGIGQISSEVPQNLSASRPQDRQFILSSKKLLLSDSGFYLCAWSEGSYGYTFGSGTRLTVV.

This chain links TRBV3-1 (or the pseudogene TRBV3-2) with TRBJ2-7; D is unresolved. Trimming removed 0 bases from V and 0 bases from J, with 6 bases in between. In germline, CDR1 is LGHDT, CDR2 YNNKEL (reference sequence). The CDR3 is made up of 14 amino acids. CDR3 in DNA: TGTGCCAGCAGCCAAGAAGTGAGCTCCTACGAGCAGTACTTC. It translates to CASSQEVSSYEQYF.

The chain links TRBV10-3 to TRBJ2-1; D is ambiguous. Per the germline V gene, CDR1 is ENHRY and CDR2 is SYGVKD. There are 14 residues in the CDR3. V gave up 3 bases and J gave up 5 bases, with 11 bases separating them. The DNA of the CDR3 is TGTGCCATCAGTGATTTCGCTCGGGACAATGAGCAGTTCTTC. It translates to CAISDFARDNEQFF.